Presented here are 2 T cell receptor beta chains from one specimen sequenced in a study of cytomegalovirus exposure and HLA in healthy donors (dated by TCRdb to between 2016 and 2019). Library prep was done by the immunoSEQ multiplex PCR assay. A mixture of 60 forward primers for TCR Vbeta segments and 13 reverse primers for TCR Jbeta segments was used in the multiplex PCR. Imported from immuneACCESS, the table was reduced by TCRdb to in-frame sequences with V and J called. These copies leave out some clones; in studies compared against another copy, an unresolved V gene accounts for under half, and the cause of the remainder is not known. The sample profile shows over 100,000 clones; 74% of them were found once. The ten most abundant clones make up just over 2% of the sample. The sample consisted of PBMCs. These receptors were taken from a human donor in good health.

This clone was found once. The chain combines TRBV27 with TRBJ1-1; possibly TRBD1 for D (5 bases). Trimming shortened V by 7 bases and J by 6 bases, and 15 bases separated the two germline ends. This CDR3 has 13 residues. Germline CDR1 MNHEY, CDR2 SMNVEV (reference sequence). In nucleotides, the CDR3 is TGTGCCAGCACCGGGGGGTTGGGGGCTGAAGCTTTCTTT. Its translation is CASTGGLGAEAFF.

This clone was observed a handful of times. The V call is TRBV11-2, the J call TRBJ2-7; D unclear. The CDR3 runs to 17 residues. Germline V gene sequence: CDR1 SGHAT, CDR2 FQNNGV. V was clipped by 4 bases and J by 0 bases, with 19 bases between them. CDR3 residues: CASSSEFEFLGSYEQYF. The CDR3 DNA reads TGTGCCAGCAGCTCCGAATTTGAGTTCCTTGGCTCCTACGAGCAGTACTTC.